Below, 2 T cell receptor beta chains from the same sample are listed, as sequenced in a study of early T cells in non-severe SARS-CoV-2 infection (dated by TCRdb to the early 2020s). The library was prepared using 5' RACE. The sequencer was a NextSeq 500. The raw public data were reprocessed by TCRdb itself: fastp quality trimming at Q25, MiXCR clonotype calling, in-frame beta chains only. Entries are consolidated by CDR3 protein sequence, retaining the most common genes and DNA. The sample includes roughly 110,000 distinct CDR3 sequences, with approximately 10% observed a single time. The ten largest clones represent about 8% of the sample. Sequenced: whole blood. The receptors stem from an adult who was a healthcare worker with PCR-confirmed SARS-CoV-2 infection or an uninfected control (not recorded which).

Only a few counts were recorded for this clonotype. The genes are TRBV27 and TRBJ1-5; D not resolved. This CDR3 region has 12 residues. The germline gives CDR1 MNHEY, CDR2 SMNVEV (reference sequence). V was trimmed by 8 bases and J by 5 bases, leaving 10 bases between them. Written as DNA, the CDR3 is TGTGCCAGCCGCCGCCTTGATCAGCCCCAGCATTTT. Translated, it gives CASRRLDQPQHF.

V and J are TRBV6-5 and TRBJ2-1, with 8 bases lining up with TRBD1. Trimming took 4 bases from V and 7 from J; bases not matched to a gene: 9. CDR1 and CDR2 from the germline V gene are MNHEY and SVGAGI. The CDR3 length is 15 residues. The CDR3 DNA follows: TGTGCCAGCAGTTCCGGGACAGGCTATCTGAATGAGCAGTTCTTC. Encoded protein: CASSSGTGYLNEQFF.